Each of the 18 T cell receptor beta chains below was sequenced from the same sample in a study of OX40 agonist ivuxolimab in advanced cancers. The table came from immunoSEQ multiplex PCR; TCRdb's copy has only in-frame clones and leaves some out. The sample includes around 76,000 clones, about nine tenths seen only once; the top ten take about 0.57%. The sequencing used CD4+ or CD8+ T cells sorted from blood, collected in a trial of the OX40 agonist ivuxolimab. Receptors were obtained from an adult with an advanced solid tumor such as melanoma, head and neck, liver or kidney cancer.

The chain is built from TRBV28 and TRBJ1-1; 7 bases are shared with TRBD1. The CDR3 totals 15 residues. V shed 6 bases, J shed 7 bases, and the junction held 14 bases outside the gene matches. Per the germline V gene, CDR1 is MDHEN and CDR2 is SYDVKM. The CDR3 DNA reads as TGTGCCAGCAGCTCGAACGAGGGGGCATGGGGTGAAGCTTTCTTT. It translates to CASSSNEGAWGEAFF.

The chain employs TRBV19 and TRBJ1-1, with 9 positions matching TRBD1. CDR1 is LNHDA, CDR2 SQIVND, per germline (reference sequence). The CDR3 length is 15 residues. J gave up 3 bases and V 3 bases, and 5 bases lay outside the gene matches. The CDR3 is CASSIHRGLYTEAFF. The CDR3 coding sequence is TGTGCCAGTAGTATTCACAGGGGGCTTTACACTGAAGCTTTCTTT. The whole variable domain, remainder taken from reference TRBV19 and TRBJ1-1, is DGGITQSPKYLFRKEGQNVTLSCEQNLNHDAMYWYRQDPGQGLRLIYYSQIVNDFQKGDIAEGYSVSREKKESFPLTVTSAQKNPTAFYLCASSIHRGLYTEAFFGQGTRLTVV.

The genes are TRBV2 and TRBJ1-3, with TRBD1 matching over 9 bases. This CDR3 comprises 16 residues. From germline, CDR1 is SNHLY and CDR2 FYNNEI. V gave up 6 bases and J gave up 8 bases; unmatched junction bases: 14. Written as DNA, the CDR3 is TGTGCCAGCAGCCCCAGGACAGGGGAAATGGGGGACACCATATATTTT. Translating it yields CASSPRTGEMGDTIYF.

The V gene is TRBV19, the J gene TRBJ2-2, with 16 bases that match TRBD2. The germline CDR1 and CDR2 sequences are LNHDA and SQIVND (reference sequence). Germline trimming cut 7 bases from V and 2 bases from J; bases unmatched to any gene: 10. This CDR3 contains 19 residues. CDR3 sequence (DNA): TGTGCCAGTACTAACCTGGGACTAGCGGGGGGGTATAACACCGGGGAGCTGTTTTTT. It encodes CASTNLGLAGGYNTGELFF.

The chain couples TRBV6-6 to TRBJ2-1; 10 bases agree with TRBD2. Trimming at V came to 4 bases and at J to 12 bases, leaving 3 bases not matched to a gene. Germline V gene lookup returns CDR1 MNHNY and CDR2 SVGAGI (reference sequence). The CDR3 is 12 residues long. The CDR3 protein is CASSSTSGWQFF. CDR3 DNA sequence: TGTGCCAGCAGTTCGACTAGCGGGTGGCAGTTCTTC.

The chain uses TRBV5-8 and TRBJ2-5; no clear D gene. The CDR3 totals 15 residues. Germline CDR1 reads SGHTS; CDR2 reads YDEGEE. The V end lost 0 bases, the J end lost 2 bases, and 11 bases lay between the germline ends. The CDR3 region is CASSLASTPQETQYF. CDR3 nucleotides: TGTGCCAGCAGCTTGGCCTCTACTCCACAAGAGACCCAGTACTTC.

The rearrangement links TRBV5-1 to TRBJ1-1; D not resolved. Germline V CDR1 and CDR2: SGHRS, YFSETQ. CDR3 length: 13 residues. The V and J ends lost 2 bases and 7 bases respectively, with 12 bases between them. CDR3 sequence reads: CASSFDPQGEAFF. As DNA, the CDR3 is TGCGCCAGCAGCTTCGACCCGCAAGGTGAAGCTTTCTTT.

This clone was seen a handful of times. The chain links TRBV10-2 to TRBJ1-2; D is unclear. Germline CDR1 WSHSY, CDR2 SAAADI. With 6 bases removed from V and 5 bases from J, the gap between germline ends came to 10 bases. This CDR3 contains 12 residues. As DNA, the CDR3 is TGCGCCAGCAGCGACGGGTCGTATGGCTACACCTTC. Its protein is CASSDGSYGYTF.

The table lists this clone with a few counts. This sequence joins TRBV5-1 and TRBJ2-5; D may be TRBD1 or TRBD2 (6 bases each). The CDR3 has 16 amino acids. Trimming cost V 0 bases and J 5 bases, with 17 bases left between them. CDR1 and CDR2 (germline): SGHRS, YFSETQ. CDR3 nucleotides: TGCGCCAGCAGCTTGGGGAGAGGGGGGATTCTGGAGACCCAGTACTTC. It encodes CASSLGRGGILETQYF.

Only one count was recorded for this clone. This chain connects TRBV7-3 to TRBJ2-5, with TRBD1 matching over 8 bases. Germline CDR1 is SGHTA and CDR2 is FQGTGA. The CDR3 runs to 13 residues. Unmatched junction bases numbered 4, after V lost 8 bases and J lost 2 bases. In DNA, the CDR3 is TGTGCCAGCGGACAGGGAGCTCAAGAGACCCAGTACTTC. It translates to CASGQGAQETQYF.

This clone has a handful of counts. V gene TRBV5-1 combines with J gene TRBJ1-2; 8 bases match TRBD1. The junction had 10 bases not matched to a gene; V was cut back by 0 bases and J by 6 bases. The CDR3 covers 16 residues. Germline lookup yields CDR1 SGHRS and CDR2 YFSETQ. DNA for the CDR3: TGCGCCAGCAGCTTGGCCAACGCGGCAGGGGGCGATGGCTACACCTTC. Protein product: CASSLANAAGGDGYTF.

The chain employs TRBV29-1 and TRBJ1-5, with D possibly matching TRBD1 (6 bases). V was clipped by 4 bases and J by 5 bases, with 9 bases between them. The CDR3 loop spans 12 amino acids. Germline lookup yields CDR1 SQVTM and CDR2 ANQGSEA. The CDR3: CSVASGDQPQHF. Here the CDR3 DNA reads TGCAGCGTTGCATCAGGGGATCAGCCCCAGCATTTT. Based on the CDR3 plus reference TRBV29-1 and TRBJ1-5, the full variable domain is SAVISQKPSRDICQRGTSLTIQCQVDSQVTMMFWYRQQPGQSLTLIATANQGSEATYESGFVIDKFPISRPNLTFSTLTVSNMSPEDSSIYLCSVASGDQPQHFGDGTRLSIL.

The rearrangement uses TRBV9 and TRBJ2-1; D is undetermined. The V end lost 0 bases, the J end lost 5 bases, and 12 bases lay between the germline ends. Germline V gene lookup returns CDR1 SGDLS and CDR2 YYNGEE. CDR3 length equals 15 residues. CDR3 in DNA: TGTGCCAGCAGCGTAGAGGGCCGGATAAACAATGAGCAGTTCTTC. Translating it yields CASSVEGRINNEQFF.

The chain links TRBV30 to TRBJ1-4; 8 positions agree with TRBD1. CDR1 is GTSNPN, CDR2 SVGIG, per germline (reference sequence). V shed 5 bases and J 8 bases; nucleotides not matched to a gene: 4. The CDR3 sequence is 12 residues long. DNA for the CDR3: TGTGCCTGGGCTCCAGGGGGCGAAAAACTGTTTTTT. Its translation: CAWAPGGEKLFF. Full variable domain (rest looked up from reference TRBV30 and TRBJ1-4): SQTIHQWPATLVQPVGSPLSLECTVEGTSNPNLYWYRQAAGRGLQLLFYSVGIGQISSEVPQNLSASRPQDRQFILSSKKLLLSDSGFYLCAWAPGGEKLFFGSGTQLSVL.

This chain connects TRBV19 to TRBJ2-5; D gene uncertain. In germline, CDR1 is LNHDA, CDR2 SQIVND (reference sequence). This CDR3 has 14 amino acids. Trimming cost V 4 bases and J 1 base, with 10 bases left between them. For the CDR3, the DNA is TGTGCCAGTAGTACCCGGACGGCCCAAGAGACCCAGTACTTC. It yields the protein CASSTRTAQETQYF.

The chain uses TRBV6-6 and TRBJ1-6, with TRBD1 matching 7 bases. V lost 5 bases, J lost 1 base, and 5 bases stayed unmatched. Per germline, CDR1 MNHNY and CDR2 SVGAGI (reference sequence). The CDR3 loop spans 16 amino acids. DNA of the CDR3: TGTGCCAGCAGTACCGACAGGGTATCCTATAATTCACCCCTCCACTTT. Translated: CASSTDRVSYNSPLHF.

This clone was recorded a few times. The chain has TRBV25-1 and TRBJ1-2; weak D call: TRBD1 (6 bases). Looked up from germline, CDR1 is MGHDK and CDR2 is SYGVNS. V was shortened by 6 bases and J by 2 bases, with 16 bases between the two germline ends. The CDR3 has 15 residues. The CDR3 here is CASSPRGAGNYGYTF. Written as DNA, the CDR3 is TGTGCCAGCAGCCCCCGGGGGGCGGGGAACTATGGCTACACCTTC.

The V gene is TRBV6-1, the J gene TRBJ2-7; 7 bases match TRBD1. Germline assignment: CDR1 MNHNS and CDR2 SASEGT. This CDR3 has 16 amino acids. V was pared by 4 bases and J by 0 bases, with 9 bases of the junction left unmatched. The DNA for the CDR3 is TGTGCCAGCAGTGGCCCCCTCGGACAGGTCTCCTACGAGCAGTACTTC. As protein: CASSGPLGQVSYEQYF.